This T cell receptor beta chain was identified during a study of breast tumors, draining lymph nodes, adjacent tissues. The CDR3 length is 16 residues. Per the germline V gene, CDR1 is LNHDA and CDR2 is SQIVND (reference sequence). V lost 5 bases, J lost 8 bases, and 24 bases lay in between. Study-wide results and caveats: That most tumor T cells come from lymph nodes remained unproven. Tumors had less TCR diversity than lymph nodes, more than nontumor tissue.

MiXCR, run by TCRdb on the multiplex PCR reads, gives a single entry per CDR3 protein. The sample has over 150,000 distinct CDR3 sequences; approximately 30% are singletons. The table lists this clonotype with many counts. Its antigen is not identified. Samples came from axillary lymph nodes draining the breast cancer. This clonotype was obtained from a female donor with breast cancer. Some clones in this sample may be carry-over from other donors' samples. What was sequenced was axillary lymph node tissue. J is TRBJ1-2 and V is TRBV19; weak D call: TRBD1 (5 bases). This CDR3 is CASSYREVGGLQGYTF. DNA of the CDR3: TGTGCCAGTAGTTATCGCGAGGTTGGGGGTTTGCAGGGCTACACCTTC.